This T cell receptor (beta chain) was found in a study of somatic reversion in DOCK8 deficiency (dated by TCRdb to the early 2020s). Broadly, across the study: T cell receptor beta repertoires were compared among DOCK8-deficient patients, DOCK8-revertant patients and healthy volunteers. The study investigated how somatic reversion of pathogenic DOCK8 variants alters lymphocyte differentiation and function in DOCK8 deficiency. DOCK8-deficient patients in the study had been reported previously. What the research found in general, with its limitations: Whether whole blood or PBMCs served as the source material for each individual sample was not specified in the methods.

Of note for this clonotype: Its recognized antigen is unknown. No base quality values were provided; no much bigger clone lies one nucleotide off.

For the TCR repertoire analysis, genomic DNA was extracted either from whole blood samples or from PBMCs. Samples were taken from three DOCK8-revertant patients, and some of those patients were sampled at multiple time points. Receptor amplification or capture employed multiplex PCR. Using EuroClonality-NGS primers, the TRB libraries were generated through a one-step amplicon PCR run on roughly 100 ng genomic DNA. Sequencing of TRB amplicons was performed on Illumina MiSeq instruments using 2 x 250 bp version 2 chemistry. Per the original workflow: Primary TRB sequence analysis and V(D)J annotation were performed with IMGT/HighV-QUEST. Repertoire diversity and composition were evaluated with VDJtools after nonfunctional clones were removed and downsampling was applied for comparisons between samples. In TCRdb, the public reads were trimmed at Q25 with fastp and aligned with MiXCR, with productive beta chains retained. Every CDR3 protein is listed once, alongside the most common genes and DNA of its rows. Here the V and J calls rest on TCRdb's processing, not on the authors' analysis. In this sample the table shows hundreds of distinct CDR3 sequences, just over 20% of which occur a single time. The ten most abundant clones make up around 55% of the sample.

V lost 3 bases and J lost 7 bases, and the count of bases not matched to a germline gene is 17. Measured from the cysteine to the phenylalanine, the CDR3 is 17 residues long. CDR3 DNA is the only sequence kept; it has 51 bases, read in frame from the first base. The germline V gene (reference sequence) yields DFQATT for CDR1 and SNEGSKA for CDR2. Sequencing was done on a sample of peripheral blood. According to the study, the label for this sample's cell subset or site signals: DOCK8-deficient patient with somatic reversion. This chain is built from TRBV20-1 and TRBJ2-4, with 8 junctional bases fitting TRBD2. This clonotype originated in a human donor with DOCK8 deficiency. The DNA sequence is as follows: TGCAGTGCTAGTCTCCCCCTGCTAGCGGGTGTCTGGAACATTCAGTACTTC. This gives the protein CSASLPLLAGVWNIQYF.